This T cell receptor (beta chain) came from a study of cytomegalovirus exposure and HLA in healthy donors. Trimming took 4 bases from V and 2 from J; bases not matched to a gene: 8. Germline V gene lookup returns CDR1 SGHRS and CDR2 YFSETQ. CDR3 length: 15 residues. Findings and caveats of the study: A later analysis, which compared TCR beta chains of equal frequency, found the HLA-associated ones more clonally expanded. Some TCR beta chains (more than 150 of them) were listed as cytomegalovirus-associated. Analysis performed later found about 18,000 TCR beta sequences associated with HLA alleles at 0.05 false discovery rate.

This clone is a singleton in its sample. The antigen remains undetermined. Amplification used 60 Vbeta primers and 13 Jbeta primers. Assay used: immunoSEQ multiplex PCR; TCRdb lists only in-frame clones, some missing. The table has 90,000 to 130,000 clones, around 64% seen once; the top ten hold around 10%. Source material: PBMCs. The receptor's source is a man between 25 and 39 years old in good health and CMV-seropositive. The chain joins TRBV5-1 to TRBJ2-7, with TRBD1 matching over 8 bases. CDR3 bases: TGCGCCAGCAGCATCCGGGACAGGCCCCCCTACGAGCAGTACTTC. Its protein product is CASSIRDRPPYEQYF.